This section outlines one TCR beta chain sequence together with its context. Its cognate antigen is unknown. Some clones are missing from TCRdb's copy, which holds only in-frame ones; the method was immunoSEQ multiplex PCR. The sample has 34,000 or so clones; roughly 81% are singletons. This sample was taken from a study of OX40 agonist ivuxolimab in advanced cancers. Study-level background: As their treatment, patients were administered ivuxolimab, an agonistic anti-OX40 (CD134) antibody. There were three patients with partial responses, one having hepatocellular carcinoma and two cutaneous melanoma. Study-wide results and caveats: At doses 0.1 to 3.0 mg/kg, CD4+ and CD8+ clones expanded. There were, on average, more expanded clones in CD8+ T cells than in CD4+.

The CDR3 is made up of 12 amino acids. The rearrangement joins TRBV1 to TRBJ2-1; the tabulated D call, TRBD2, remains unverified against the DNA. TRBV1 represents a pseudogene. This specimen was CD4+ or CD8+ T cells sorted from blood, taken in a trial of the OX40 agonist ivuxolimab. The TCR comes from an adult with an advanced solid tumor such as melanoma, head and neck, liver or kidney cancer. CDR3 amino acids: CTSSPTRNEQFF. CDR3 sequence (DNA): TGCACCAGCAGTCCTACCCGTAATGAGCAGTTCTTC.